This TCR beta chain was captured in a study of breast tumors, draining lymph nodes, adjacent tissues. From the multiplex PCR reads, TCRdb called clonotypes with MiXCR, one entry per CDR3 protein. The data show about 120,000 distinct CDR3 sequences, 15% to 20% seen once. There are 19 residues in the CDR3. Germline V CDR1 and CDR2: DFQATT, SNEGSKA (reference sequence). Comments on this clonotype: Its antigen remains unknown. One end of the junction does not line up with germline, which may come from a read error.

General study results and limits: That most tumor T cells come from lymph nodes remained unproven. Tumor and nontumor repertoires were significantly more similar in luminal-like than in basal-like breast cancer. Tumor TCR diversity was below lymph nodes but above nontumor tissue. Data fit most tumor T cells coming from lymph node, expanding in tumor.

Samples came from axillary lymph nodes draining the breast cancer. Material: axillary lymph node tissue. The clonotype originates from a female donor with breast cancer. Some clones in this sample may be carry-over from other donors' samples. The V gene is TRBV20-1, the J gene TRBJ1-5; a possible D gene is TRBD1 (5 bases). The CDR3 DNA follows: TGCAGTGCTAGAGATCCCGTTTTGGTAGGGGTTAATAGCAATCAGCCCCGGTATTTT. Protein product: CSARDPVLVGVNSNQPRYF.